This T cell receptor (beta chain) was found in a study of PD-1 blockade in classical Hodgkin lymphoma. Notes on the study in general: The study found that TCR diversity rose significantly by C4D1 in CD4+ but not CD8+ cells. For complete responders, baseline diversity was comparable to that of newly diagnosed patients. Causes of the repertoire differences remain undefined, possibly disease activity or prior therapy. Newly diagnosed patients reportedly trailed healthy donors in baseline TCR diversity.

Time point described: cycle 4 day 1 (C4D1), after 5 to 7 weeks of nivolumab. Exposure to brentuximab vedotin varied, and each patient had relapsed following autologous stem cell transplantation. Thawed PBMCs were the source of CD4+ T cells, purified by magnetic negative selection. In the case of this clone: What it binds is unknown.

The assay was immunoSEQ multiplex PCR, and TCRdb's table has in-frame clones only and misses some. The table shows around 30,000 clones, with approximately 80% occurring only once. This CDR3 has 17 residues. Trimming took off 0 bases at V and 4 bases at J, with 16 bases between the two ends. Per the germline V gene, CDR1 is LNHDA and CDR2 is SQIVND (reference sequence). This clonotype was obtained from a human donor with classical Hodgkin lymphoma. Sequenced here: CD4+ T cells from blood, sampled before the fourth cycle of nivolumab. J is TRBJ1-3 and V is TRBV19, with D maybe TRBD1 (6 bases). Written as DNA, the CDR3 is TGTGCCAGTAGTATAGATCTATCAGGACAGAGAGGAAACACCATATATTTT. Its protein is CASSIDLSGQRGNTIYF.